This T cell receptor (beta chain) was recorded in a study of blood T cell repertoires in COVID-19 (dated by TCRdb to 2020 to 2021). For context, the study as a whole: Samples from collaborators originated in the United States, Italy and Spain and spanned both the acute and convalescent phases of COVID-19. A de-identified subject ID, COVID-19 status, age in years and sex were almost always included in the sample metadata. Where HLA class I and class II types were available, the types were taken from metadata supplied by the sample provider, not from assay-based typing. Samples came from the ongoing ImmuneRACE study (first 160 participants) plus 1,254 subjects from 6 global collaborators. A freely available public database, intended as a resource for researchers studying the immune response to SARS-CoV-2, is where the repertoires were released. The prospective study material was composed of cDNA or gDNA derived from T cells, B-cell-depleted T cells, or PBMCs. Subjects who had been exposed to COVID-19, were actively infected with it, or had recovered from it provided the deeply sampled blood TCRbeta repertoires that made up the dataset.

A distance of 12 bases separates the germline ends of V and J, which lose 4 bases and 2 bases respectively. Counted from cysteine to phenylalanine, this CDR3 has 15 amino acids. Kept here is only the CDR3 DNA, which spans 45 bases and is read in frame from base 1. CDR1 and CDR2 were assigned from the germline V gene as MNHEY and SVGEGT. This clone was recorded once. No cognate antigen has been identified for it. No much larger clone exists at a distance of one base, and base qualities are not known. The immunoSEQ Assay, a bias-controlled multiplex PCR, was used to amplify TCRbeta CDR3 regions from genomic DNA. The paper's processing steps were these. Within the assay, amplification of reference gene primers was used to estimate how many nucleated cells each sample contained. To quantify the absolute abundance of each unique TCRbeta CDR3 rearrangement, sequence reads were collapsed and filtered. For each sample, productive Simpson clonality was calculated by taking the square root of Simpson's diversity index across productive rearrangements. Held by TCRdb, this immuneACCESS table contains in-frame sequences only and omits some clones. Under half of the omission traces to an unresolved V gene where checked; the cause of the rest is unknown. The V and J calls and clone size come from that table; D and trimming were worked out from the DNA. This sample has approximately 170,000 clones in its table, and more than 80% of those were observed once. In total, the top ten clones hold about 2% of the sample.

General conclusions and limits of the study: The amount of clinical and demographic metadata varied by source and participant and was provided uncurated.

One collaborating source in Seattle enrolled patients during active infection and followed them longitudinally through the course of disease. Collaborating institutions collected whole blood in K2EDTA tubes following their own protocols. For TCRbeta analysis, collaborators shipped samples in one of three forms: frozen whole blood, isolated PBMCs, or DNA extracted from either of those sample types. The sequenced sample was peripheral blood. Rearrangement joined TRBV6-2 or TRBV6-3 to TRBJ1-5, and perhaps TRBD1 as D gene, on 6 matching bases. This clonotype originated in a woman in her sixties with COVID-19, enrolled during active disease. In nucleotide form, the sequence is TGTGCCAGCAGTTCCGCGGGGGGCGGCAATCAGCCCCAGCATTTT. Translated, this gives CASSSAGGGNQPQHF.